Only one count was recorded for the clone carrying this TCR beta chain. Trimming cost V 0 bases and J 8 bases; bases outside gene matches: 7. Germline CDR1 is SGHRS and CDR2 is YFSETQ. CDR3 length: 15 residues. Clones were sequenced by immunoSEQ multiplex PCR, and TCRdb holds only the in-frame ones, with some missing. This table holds a few hundred thousand clones, approximately 83% found once. This sample was included in a study of blood T cell repertoires in COVID-19. The study drew participants aged roughly 18 to 89 years from about two dozen US areas. The specimen sequenced was PBMCs or T cells enriched from blood (not recorded which). This chain links TRBV5-1 with TRBJ1-1; 10 bases align to TRBD1. The clonotype was recovered from a man younger than 45 who had recovered from COVID-19. Here the CDR3 DNA reads TGCGCCAGCAGCTTGGGACAGGGGGCGGAGCGGGAAGCTTTCTTT. Its translation: CASSLGQGAEREAFF.